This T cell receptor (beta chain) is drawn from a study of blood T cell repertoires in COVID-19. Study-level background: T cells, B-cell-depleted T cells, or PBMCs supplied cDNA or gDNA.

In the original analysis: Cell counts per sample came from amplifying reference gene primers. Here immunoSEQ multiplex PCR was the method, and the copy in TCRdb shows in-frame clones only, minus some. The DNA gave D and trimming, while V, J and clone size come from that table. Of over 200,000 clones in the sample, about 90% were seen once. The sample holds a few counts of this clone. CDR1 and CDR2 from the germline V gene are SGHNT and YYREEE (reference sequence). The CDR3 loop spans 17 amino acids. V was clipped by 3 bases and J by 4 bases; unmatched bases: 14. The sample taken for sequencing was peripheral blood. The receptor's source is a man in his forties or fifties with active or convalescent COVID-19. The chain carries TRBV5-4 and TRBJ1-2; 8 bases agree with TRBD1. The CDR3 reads CASSWMSGTGPGYGYTF. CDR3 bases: TGTGCCAGCAGCTGGATGTCCGGGACAGGCCCGGGCTATGGCTACACCTTC. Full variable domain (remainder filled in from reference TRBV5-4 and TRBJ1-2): ETGVTQSPTHLIKTRGQQVTLRCSSQSGHNTVSWYQQALGQGPQFIFQYYREEENGRGNFPPRFSGLQFPNYSSELNVNALELDDSALYLCASSWMSGTGPGYGYTFGSGTRLTVV.